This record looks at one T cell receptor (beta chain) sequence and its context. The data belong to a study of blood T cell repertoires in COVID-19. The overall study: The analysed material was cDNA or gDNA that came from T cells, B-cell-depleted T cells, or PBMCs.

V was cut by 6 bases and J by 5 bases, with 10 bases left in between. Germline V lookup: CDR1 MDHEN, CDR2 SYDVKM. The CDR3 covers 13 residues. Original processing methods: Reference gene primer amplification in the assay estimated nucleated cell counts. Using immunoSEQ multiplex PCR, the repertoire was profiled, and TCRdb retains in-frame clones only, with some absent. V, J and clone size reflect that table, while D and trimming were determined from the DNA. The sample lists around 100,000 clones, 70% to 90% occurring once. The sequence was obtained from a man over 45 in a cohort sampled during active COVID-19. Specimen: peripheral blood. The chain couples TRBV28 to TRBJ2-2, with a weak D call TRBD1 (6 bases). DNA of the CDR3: TGTGCCAGCAGAGATACAGGGACCGGGGAGCTGTTTTTT. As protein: CASRDTGTGELFF.